This T cell receptor beta chain was recorded in a study of T-cell reconstitution after alpha-beta-depleted transplantation in children. The library targeted TCRbeta and was prepared with unique molecular identifiers. TCRdb called the PCR reads again in MiXCR, with one record for every CDR3 protein. The table records 550,000 to 600,000 distinct CDR3 sequences, more than 20% of them present only once. Trimming cost V 10 bases and J 3 bases, with 14 bases left between them. The CDR3 spans 13 residues. Germline V CDR1 and CDR2: MNHNS, SASEGT. The sequence was obtained from a boy less than two years old who had a stem cell transplant for acute myeloid leukemia, so the T cells may come from the graft donor. The chain carries TRBV6-1 and TRBJ2-3, with D possibly TRBD1 on 6 matching bases. The specimen comprised PBMCs, mostly from graft donor cells, sampled 360 days after TCRalphabeta/CD19-depleted stem cell transplant. CDR3 in amino acids: CATHRARTDTQYF. In DNA form, the CDR3 reads TGTGCCACCCACAGGGCGCGGACAGATACGCAGTATTTT.